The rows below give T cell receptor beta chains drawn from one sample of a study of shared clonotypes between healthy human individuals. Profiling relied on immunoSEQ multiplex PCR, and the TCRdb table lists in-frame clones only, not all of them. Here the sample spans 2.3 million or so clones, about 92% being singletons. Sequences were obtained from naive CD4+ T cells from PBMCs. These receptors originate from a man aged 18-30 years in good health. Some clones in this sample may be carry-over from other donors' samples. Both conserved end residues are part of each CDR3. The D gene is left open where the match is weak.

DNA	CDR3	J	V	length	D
TGTGCCAGCACCCCCAGCCCCGGACACGGGGAGACCCAGTACTTC	CASTPSPGHGETQYF	TRBJ2-5	TRBV6-5	15	NA
TGTGCCAGCTGGACAGTTGCTCTTGTGCCCCAGCATTTT	CASWTVALVPQHF	TRBJ1-5	TRBV21-1	13	NA
TGTGCCAGCAGTCCCTCGGGACAACCTGAAGCTTTCTTT	CASSPSGQPEAFF	TRBJ1-1	TRBV6-5	13	NA
TGTGCCAGCAGCTTGGAAGTTTACTATGGCTACACCTTC	CASSLEVYYGYTF	TRBJ1-2	TRBV7-2	13	NA
TGTGCCAGCAGCTTTTTTTTGCGGTACGAGCAGTACTTC	CASSFFLRYEQYF	TRBJ2-7	TRBV5-6	13	NA
TGTGCCAGCAGTTTAAGGGCGGGCGGACAGGGGGCTATCGAGACCCAGTACTTC	CASSLRAGGQGAIETQYF	TRBJ2-5	TRBV28	18	TRBD1
TGTGCCACCAGCACACAAGGACGGATTGAAGCTTTCTTT	CATSTQGRIEAFF	TRBJ1-1	TRBV15	13	NA
TGTGCCAGCAGCCCGGGACAGGGGTACGAGCAGTACTTC	CASSPGQGYEQYF	TRBJ2-7	TRBV28	13	TRBD1
TGTGCCAGCACACGGACATTGGATGAAAAACTGTTTTTT	CASTRTLDEKLFF	TRBJ1-4	TRBV6-1	13	NA
TGTGCCAGCAGTGAAAGGGGACAAACTGGGGAGACCCAGTACTTC	CASSERGQTGETQYF	TRBJ2-5	TRBV6-1	15	NA
TGTGCCAGCAGCCTACTGGGACTGCAATCCACTGAAGCTTTCTTT	CASSLLGLQSTEAFF	TRBJ1-1	TRBV7-2	15	NA